The next 17 T cell receptor beta chains were all read from a single sample in a study of blood T cell repertoires in COVID-19. Produced via immunoSEQ multiplex PCR; TCRdb's table is partial and in-frame only. The table lists a few hundred thousand clones, around 87% of them singletons. Sequenced material: PBMCs or T cells enriched from blood (not recorded which). The receptors were gathered from a man in his thirties or forties who had recovered from COVID-19.

This clone has a single count. The chain combines TRBV7-6 with TRBJ1-1; D is possibly TRBD1 (6 bases). CDR3 length: 15 residues. Looked up from germline, CDR1 is SGHVS and CDR2 is FNYEAQ. V gave up 3 bases and J gave up 1 base, with 12 bases separating them. In DNA form, the CDR3 reads TGTGCCAGCAGCTTGTCGGGGGGCTCGAACACTGAAGCTTTCTTT. It specifies CASSLSGGSNTEAFF.

V is TRBV7-9 and J is TRBJ1-2, with TRBD1 matching over 12 bases. The V gene end was trimmed by 4 bases and the J gene end by 7 bases; junction bases not matched to a gene: 10. The CDR3 has 16 amino acids. CDR1 and CDR2 from the germline V gene are SEHNR and FQNEAQ (reference sequence). CDR3 nucleotides: TGTGCCAGCAGCTCATCCTCCGGGACAGGGGGCCCTGGCTACACCTTC. This sequence encodes CASSSSSGTGGPGYTF.

The chain has TRBV19 and TRBJ1-1, with 10 nucleotides matching TRBD1. Germline assignment: CDR1 LNHDA and CDR2 SQIVND (reference sequence). The CDR3 contains 17 residues. Trimming cost V 6 bases and J 0 bases; bases outside gene matches: 10. CDR3: CASRPQLTGGLNTEAFF. In DNA, the CDR3 is TGTGCCAGTAGACCCCAACTGACAGGGGGCTTGAACACTGAAGCTTTCTTT.

This chain joins TRBV5-6 and TRBJ1-2; D gene ambiguous. The CDR3 consists of 12 residues. Germline V gene data show CDR1 as SGHDT and CDR2 as YYEEEE. Trimming shortened V by 4 bases and J by 9 bases, and 13 bases separated the two germline ends. CDR3 amino acids: CASSLSGKSYTF. The CDR3 DNA is TGTGCCAGCAGCCTTAGCGGGAAAAGCTACACCTTC.

The chain couples TRBV7-8 to TRBJ1-4; TRBD1 is a possible D gene (5 bases). Germline V gene sequence: CDR1 SGHVS, CDR2 FQNEAQ. V was trimmed by 4 bases and J by 3 bases, leaving 9 bases between them. This CDR3 region has 14 residues. The CDR3 nucleotides read TGTGCCAGCAGCTCAGGGAGGGCTAATGAAAAACTGTTTTTT. Translated, it gives CASSSGRANEKLFF.

This rearrangement joins TRBV7-2 to TRBJ2-1, with TRBD2 matching 8 bases. This CDR3 region has 14 residues. V lost 5 bases, J lost 3 bases, and 3 bases stayed unmatched. Looked up from germline, CDR1 is SGHTA and CDR2 is FQGNSA. The CDR3 nucleotides read TGTGCCAGCAGCCATACTAGCGGCTACAATGAGCAGTTCTTC. Encoded protein: CASSHTSGYNEQFF.

The chain employs TRBV19 and TRBJ1-6, with 8 bases matching TRBD1. The CDR3 is 13 amino acids. J gave up 10 bases and V 5 bases, and 4 bases lay outside the gene matches. CDR1 and CDR2 from the germline V gene are LNHDA and SQIVND (reference sequence). The CDR3 nucleotides are TGTGCCAGTAGTCGGACAGGGCGGTCACCCCTCCACTTT. It yields the protein CASSRTGRSPLHF.

The V gene is TRBV2, the J gene TRBJ1-3; D perhaps matches TRBD1 (5 bases). From germline, CDR1 is SNHLY and CDR2 FYNNEI. Trimming cost V 5 bases and J 3 bases, with 11 bases left between them. The CDR3 loop spans 14 amino acids. CDR3 in DNA: TGTGCCAGCAGTATTGTGACAGTTGGAAACACCATATATTTT. Amino acids: CASSIVTVGNTIYF.

The gene calls are TRBV6-5 and TRBJ2-6; perhaps TRBD1 as D (5 bases). Germline CDR1 is MNHEY and CDR2 is SVGAGI. This CDR3 region has 15 residues. V lost 5 bases to trimming and J lost 1 base, with 9 bases between them. CDR3 amino acids: CASSQQASGANVLTF. The CDR3 DNA reads as TGTGCCAGCAGTCAACAGGCGTCTGGGGCCAACGTCCTGACTTTC.

V usage is TRBV2 and J usage is TRBJ2-7; D call uncertain. This CDR3 has 16 residues. V lost 0 bases, J lost 3 bases, and 15 bases lay in between. Germline loops: CDR1 SNHLY, CDR2 FYNNEI. CDR3 bases: TGTGCCAGCAGTGAAGCGGTGACTCTCGTGATCTACGAGCAGTACTTC. Its protein is CASSEAVTLVIYEQYF.

The sample holds a few counts of this clone. The J gene is TRBJ2-7, the V gene TRBV7-9; a possible D gene is TRBD1 (5 bases). The V gene lost 3 bases and the J gene lost 1 base, with 7 bases spanning the gap. This CDR3 comprises 13 residues. CDR1 is SEHNR and CDR2 is FQNEAQ in the germline V gene (reference sequence). The CDR3, as DNA: TGTGCCAGCAGCTTCCGGACATCCTACGAGCAGTACTTC. Amino acids: CASSFRTSYEQYF.

The J gene is TRBJ1-6, the V gene TRBV9; possibly TRBD1 for D (5 bases). The V end lost 3 bases, the J end lost 4 bases, and 11 bases lay between the germline ends. This CDR3 is built from 15 residues. Germline values: CDR1 SGDLS, CDR2 YYNGEE. The CDR3 DNA sequence: TGTGCCAGCAGCGGCGGGACGGCTTATAATTCACCCCTCCACTTT. This gives the protein CASSGGTAYNSPLHF.

V is TRBV14 and J is TRBJ1-1; D remains unclear. The germline CDR1 and CDR2 sequences are SGHDN and FVKESK. The CDR3 totals 12 residues. V was shortened by 0 bases and J by 6 bases, with 5 bases between the two germline ends. CDR3 loop: CASSQDLPEAFF. The CDR3 DNA follows: TGTGCCAGCAGCCAAGACCTCCCTGAAGCTTTCTTT.

The chain combines TRBV9 with TRBJ1-2, with 7 bases fitting TRBD1. CDR1 SGDLS and CDR2 YYNGEE come from the germline V gene. J lost 4 bases, V lost 3 bases, and 9 bases had no gene match. The CDR3 is 15 amino acids. The CDR3 sequence is CASSGDRVNFYGYTF. CDR3 nucleotides: TGTGCCAGCAGCGGAGACAGGGTCAACTTCTATGGCTACACCTTC.

The V and J genes are TRBV7-9 and TRBJ1-2; D might be TRBD1 (6 bases). V was cut by 5 bases and J by 8 bases, with 18 bases left in between. Germline-derived CDR1 and CDR2 are SEHNR and FQNEAQ (reference sequence). CDR3 length: 14 residues. This CDR3 is CASSARKGDVGYTF. CDR3 coding DNA: TGTGCCAGCAGCGCTCGAAAGGGGGACGTGGGCTACACCTTC.

V and J are TRBV6-5 and TRBJ1-2; the D is unclear. Trimming pared 0 bases from V and 4 bases from J, leaving 9 bases between. The germline V gene has CDR1 MNHEY and CDR2 SVGAGI. The CDR3 is 14 amino acids. Written as DNA, the CDR3 is TGTGCCAGCAGTTACTCGACACAGCCCTATGGCTACACCTTC. Its protein is CASSYSTQPYGYTF.

This clone appeared once. Other nucleotide sequences from this sample produce the same CDR3. The rearrangement joins TRBV18 to TRBJ1-1; D is possibly TRBD1 (5 bases). V lost 3 bases and J lost 2, with 7 bases in between. The CDR3 has 13 amino acids. CDR1 is KGHSH and CDR2 is LQKENI in the germline V gene. CDR3 DNA: TGTGCCAGCTCACCTGACAGCAACACTGAAGCTTTCTTT. Amino acid sequence: CASSPDSNTEAFF.